This TCR beta chain was observed in a study of T cells after posttransplantation cyclophosphamide. Study findings and constraints: Later blood repertoires were often dominated by clones from the donor CD8+ memory compartment. Skin or GI-infiltrating T cells shared few TRB sequences with blood. After PTCy, TRB diversity resembled that of CNI/methotrexate controls.

Some clones are missing from TCRdb's copy, which holds only in-frame ones; the method was immunoSEQ multiplex PCR. The sample includes about 43,000 clones, roughly 88% of them seen just once. Busulfan-fludarabine conditioning, marrow transplant, and cyclophosphamide on days +3 and +4 were administered. A single count supports this clone. The antigen remains undetermined. The V gene lost 2 bases and the J gene lost 3 bases, with 8 bases spanning the gap. Germline assignment: CDR1 SGHRS and CDR2 YFSETQ. CDR3 length: 13 amino acids. Specimen: PBMCs, collected roughly 59 days after allogeneic stem cell transplant with posttransplant cyclophosphamide. This TCR was recovered from a male patient aged 60 to 75 who received an allogeneic stem cell transplant from a related donor and was CMV-positive. Some T cells may trace back to the graft donor. The chain joins TRBV5-1 to TRBJ1-1, with D maybe TRBD1 (5 bases). CDR3 coding DNA: TGCGCCAGCAGCTTTGGGACTGACACTGAAGCTTTCTTT. Its protein product is CASSFGTDTEAFF.